One sample yielded the 17 T cell receptor beta chains listed below, sequenced in a study of cytomegalovirus exposure and HLA in healthy donors. Researchers ran the PCR with 60 Vbeta and 13 Jbeta primers. The method was immunoSEQ multiplex PCR; TCRdb's version includes in-frame clones alone and lacks a portion of them. The table has 130,000 to 150,000 clones, roughly 80% seen once. The sequenced sample was PBMCs. The receptors derive from a woman aged 50 to 60 in good health and CMV-seropositive.

This clone was recorded once. CDR3 coding DNA: TGCGCCAGCAGCTTGACCAGGGGGCCAACTAATGAAAAACTGTTTTTT. It encodes CASSLTRGPTNEKLFF. The chain is built from TRBV5-1 and TRBJ1-4; 8 bases align to TRBD1. CDR3 size: 16 residues. CDR1 is SGHRS, CDR2 YFSETQ, per germline. V lost 1 base to trimming and J lost 0 bases; unmatched junction nucleotides: 2.

This clone was detected a few times. The chain combines TRBV27 with TRBJ1-5; no firm D call. The V gene's germline CDR1 is MNHEY and CDR2 SMNVEV (reference sequence). Between the trimmed V and J ends, which lost 1 base and 7 bases, there was a span of 11 bases. CDR3 size: 14 residues. CDR3 loop: CASSLWGERQPQHF. CDR3 DNA sequence: TGTGCCAGCAGTTTATGGGGAGAGAGGCAGCCCCAGCATTTT.

The chain employs TRBV9 and TRBJ1-6; D unresolved. Trimming cost V 3 bases and J 14 bases, with 6 bases left between them. There are 10 residues in the CDR3. Looked up from germline, CDR1 is SGDLS and CDR2 is YYNGEE. The DNA for the CDR3 is TGTGCCAGCAGCGGGTCGGCCCTCCACTTT. Amino acid sequence: CASSGSALHF.

V and J are TRBV21-1 and TRBJ1-6; no check of the table's D call, TRBD1, against the DNA was made. TRBV21-1 corresponds to a pseudogene. The CDR3 is made up of 12 amino acids. The CDR3 DNA follows: TGTGCCAGCACCATAAGGGGTTCACCCCTCCACTTT. This encodes CASTIRGSPLHF.

The chain carries TRBV28 and TRBJ1-2, with D unclear. V lost 1 base, J lost 4 bases, and 7 bases lay in between. Per germline, CDR1 MDHEN and CDR2 SYDVKM. This CDR3 has 13 residues. The CDR3 nucleotides read TGTGCCAGCAGTTTATCTACGGTCTATGGCTACACCTTC. It specifies CASSLSTVYGYTF.

This chain connects TRBV4-1 to TRBJ2-1, with 10 bases matching TRBD2. In germline, CDR1 is MGHRA, CDR2 YSYEKL. The V gene end was trimmed by 4 bases and the J gene end by 1 base; junction bases not matched to a gene: 10. CDR3 length equals 18 residues. The CDR3, as DNA: TGCGCCAGCAGCCCCTCGGCGCTAGCGGGGGTATCCTACAATGAGCAGTTCTTC. Translation gives CASSPSALAGVSYNEQFF.

The rearrangement joins TRBV29-1 to TRBJ2-7, with 7 bases matching TRBD1. The CDR3 loop spans 13 amino acids. Germline values: CDR1 SQVTM, CDR2 ANQGSEA. J lost 5 bases, V lost 4 bases, and 8 bases had no gene match. CDR3 sequence: CSVAYRGFDEQYF. Here the CDR3 DNA reads TGCAGCGTTGCCTACAGGGGATTCGACGAGCAGTACTTC.

The V gene is TRBV7-8, the J gene TRBJ2-1; 7 bases match TRBD2. Looked up from germline, CDR1 is SGHVS and CDR2 is FQNEAQ. Trimming at V came to 1 base and at J to 5 bases, leaving 5 bases not matched to a gene. This CDR3 contains 15 residues. CDR3 DNA sequence: TGTGCCAGCAGCTTAGATGCGGGGGTCAACAATGAGCAGTTCTTC. As protein: CASSLDAGVNNEQFF.

This clone has just one count. This chain links TRBV16 with TRBJ1-2; 8 positions match TRBD1. The junction had 9 bases not matched to a gene; V was cut back by 4 bases and J by 5 bases. Germline V gives CDR1 KGHSY, CDR2 FQNENV. The CDR3 is 15 amino acids. CDR3 in amino acids: CASSPRGTGTYGYTF. The CDR3 coding sequence is TGTGCCAGCAGCCCCCGGGGGACAGGCACATATGGCTACACCTTC.

This chain connects TRBV5-1 to TRBJ2-3; D unclear. The CDR3 loop spans 16 amino acids. The germline V and J ends were trimmed by 1 base and 0 bases, with 12 bases remaining between them. The germline gives CDR1 SGHRS, CDR2 YFSETQ. The CDR3 nucleotides read TGCGCCAGCAGCTTGCAGGCTACTTCGAGCACAGATACGCAGTATTTT. Translating it yields CASSLQATSSTDTQYF.

This clone was counted only a few times. V usage is TRBV7-9 and J usage is TRBJ1-1, with D perhaps matching TRBD1 (6 bases). The CDR3 consists of 18 residues. V lost 1 base to trimming and J lost 1 base, with 19 bases between them. Germline assignment: CDR1 SEHNR and CDR2 FQNEAQ (reference sequence). In DNA, the CDR3 is TGTGCCAGCAGCTTAGAGAATCTCGGGGGGCAGGGGAACACTGAAGCTTTCTTT. Its translation: CASSLENLGGQGNTEAFF.

This chain connects TRBV9 to TRBJ2-1; TRBD2 matches at 11 bases. V lost 4 bases and J lost 2; bases outside the gene matches: 2. The CDR3 is made up of 15 amino acids. Germline loops: CDR1 SGDLS, CDR2 YYNGEE. In DNA, the CDR3 is TGTGCCAGCAGCCGGGGACTAGCGGCCTACAATGAGCAGTTCTTC. Residues: CASSRGLAAYNEQFF.

The chain has TRBV7-2 and TRBJ2-5, with D possibly being TRBD2 (6 bases). V was cut by 5 bases and J by 0 bases, with 16 bases left in between. The CDR3 totals 16 residues. CDR1 and CDR2 (germline): SGHTA, FQGNSA. The CDR3 spells CASSTGLQGNQETQYF. The CDR3 region has the DNA TGTGCCAGCAGCACCGGACTACAAGGAAACCAAGAGACCCAGTACTTC.

The chain joins TRBV4-2 to TRBJ1-2; D unresolved. The CDR3 is made up of 14 amino acids. Trimming pared 4 bases from V and 3 bases from J, leaving 12 bases between. The germline V gene has CDR1 LGHNA and CDR2 YNFKEQ. The CDR3 sequence: CASSPPGQDYGYTF. The CDR3 bases are TGTGCCAGCAGCCCACCCGGCCAGGACTATGGCTACACCTTC.

This clone has more than one count but fewer than ten. This rearrangement joins TRBV5-4 to TRBJ2-3, with D maybe TRBD1 (6 bases). The V gene's germline CDR1 is SGHNT and CDR2 YYREEE (reference sequence). Deletions cut 2 bases from V and 8 bases from J, with 15 bases between. This CDR3 has 14 amino acids. The CDR3 nucleotides read TGTGCCAGCAGCTTAGAAGGGACACTCGGTACGCAGTATTTT. Its protein product is CASSLEGTLGTQYF.

The chain is built from TRBV28 and TRBJ2-7; possibly TRBD1 for D (5 bases). Trimming removed 6 bases at V and 2 bases at J, with 14 bases between. Germline CDR1 reads MDHEN; CDR2 reads SYDVKM. The CDR3 runs to 14 residues. This CDR3 reads CASRGTGETYEQYF. The CDR3 DNA reads as TGTGCCAGCAGGGGTACAGGAGAAACCTACGAGCAGTACTTC. The variable domain in full, with the rest retrieved from reference TRBV28 and TRBJ2-7, is DVKVTQSSRYLVKRTGEKVFLECVQDMDHENMFWYRQDPGLGLRLIYFSYDVKMKEKGDIPEGYSVSREKKERFSLILESASTNQTSMYLCASRGTGETYEQYFGPGTRLTVT.

The chain recombines TRBV14 with TRBJ1-4, with D perhaps TRBD1 (6 bases). The CDR3 is made up of 14 amino acids. The V and J ends lost 11 bases and 3 bases respectively, with 16 bases between them. Germline values: CDR1 SGHDN, CDR2 FVKESK. CDR3 in amino acids: CASQGLSANEKLFF. CDR3 sequence (DNA): TGTGCCTCACAGGGTTTATCGGCTAATGAAAAACTGTTTTTT.